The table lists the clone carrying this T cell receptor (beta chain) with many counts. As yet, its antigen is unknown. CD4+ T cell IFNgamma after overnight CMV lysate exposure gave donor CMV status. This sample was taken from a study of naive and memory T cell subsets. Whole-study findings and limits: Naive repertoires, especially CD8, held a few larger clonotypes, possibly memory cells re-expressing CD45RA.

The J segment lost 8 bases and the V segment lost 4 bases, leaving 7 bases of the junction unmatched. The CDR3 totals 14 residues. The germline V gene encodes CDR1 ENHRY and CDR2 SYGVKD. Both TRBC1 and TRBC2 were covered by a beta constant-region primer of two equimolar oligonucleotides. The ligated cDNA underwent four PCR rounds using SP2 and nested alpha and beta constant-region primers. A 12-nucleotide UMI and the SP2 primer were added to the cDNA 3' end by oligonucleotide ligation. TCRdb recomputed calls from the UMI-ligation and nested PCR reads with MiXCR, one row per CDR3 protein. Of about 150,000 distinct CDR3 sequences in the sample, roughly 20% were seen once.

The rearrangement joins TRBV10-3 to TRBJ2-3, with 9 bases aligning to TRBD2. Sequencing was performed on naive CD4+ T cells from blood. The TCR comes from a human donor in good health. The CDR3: CAISAGLALGTQYF. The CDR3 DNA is TGTGCCATCAGTGCCGGACTAGCGTTGGGTACGCAGTATTTT.